Following are 8 T cell receptor beta chains from one sample sequenced in a study of shared clonotypes between healthy human individuals. TCRdb's copy holds only in-frame clones and misses some; the assay was immunoSEQ multiplex PCR. The sample records nearly 1,000,000 clones, about 80% being singletons. The sequenced sample consisted of memory CD4+ T cells sorted from blood. Noted subset: CD45RA-negative fraction. The source of these receptors is a man younger than 30 in good health.

This clone was found many times. This chain links TRBV29-1 with TRBJ2-7, with TRBD1 matching 9 bases. The CDR3 sequence is 13 residues long. The ends lost 3 bases at V and 4 bases at J; junction bases unmatched: 4. Per the germline V gene, CDR1 is SQVTM and CDR2 is ANQGSEA. The CDR3 reads CSVDGTGRYEQYF. Here the CDR3 DNA reads TGCAGCGTTGATGGGACAGGGAGATACGAGCAGTACTTC.

The DNA of the CDR3 is TGTGCCAGCAGTGAGGGGGACAGGGATTCACCCCTCCACTTT. Its protein is CASSEGDRDSPLHF. The rearrangement joins TRBV2 to TRBJ1-6, with 9 bases lining up with TRBD1. The germline gives CDR1 SNHLY, CDR2 FYNNEI. There are 14 residues in the CDR3. V trimming: 3 bases; J trimming: 8 bases; junction bases outside the gene matches: 2. The whole variable domain, filled in from reference TRBV2 and TRBJ1-6, reads EPEVTQTPSHQVTQMGQEVILRCVPISNHLYFYWYRQILGQKVEFLVSFYNNEISEKSEIFDDQFSVERPDGSNFTLKIRSTKLEDSAMYFCASSEGDRDSPLHFGNGTRLTVT.

This chain joins TRBV15 and TRBJ1-3; D might be TRBD1 (5 bases). The CDR3 is 16 residues long. The V gene's germline CDR1 is LNHNV and CDR2 YYDKDF (reference sequence). The V end lost 5 bases, the J end lost 0 bases, and 14 bases lay between the germline ends. The DNA of the CDR3 is TGTGCCACCAGCGGGCAGACAGCACTCTCTGGAAACACCATATATTTT. Translated: CATSGQTALSGNTIYF.

V usage is TRBV5-4 and J usage is TRBJ2-7; TRBD1 aligns across 8 bases. The CDR3 sequence is 15 residues long. With V trimmed by 4 bases and J by 4 bases, 10 bases remained unmatched. The germline CDR1 and CDR2 sequences are SGHNT and YYREEE (reference sequence). For the CDR3, the DNA is TGTGCCAGCAGCACCGGGACAGGCCCTAGTTACGAGCAGTACTTC. Translation gives CASSTGTGPSYEQYF.

J is TRBJ2-7 and V is TRBV20-1; perhaps D is TRBD1 or TRBD2 (5 bases each). The CDR3 runs to 11 residues. The V end lost 7 bases, the J end lost 2 bases, and 9 bases lay between the germline ends. CDR1 is DFQATT, CDR2 SNEGSKA, per germline (reference sequence). CDR3 loop: CSGQRAYEQYF. CDR3 bases: TGCAGTGGACAGAGGGCCTACGAGCAGTACTTC.

The rearrangement links TRBV5-6 to TRBJ2-1; TRBD2 matches at 13 bases. The germline V gene encodes CDR1 SGHDT and CDR2 YYEEEE. This CDR3 has 15 amino acids. The ends lost 2 bases at V and 9 bases at J; junction bases unmatched: 5. CDR3 DNA sequence: TGTGCCAGCAGCTTAGGACTAGCGGGGGTCATTGAGCAGTTCTTC. It translates to CASSLGLAGVIEQFF.

The gene calls are TRBV10-2 and TRBJ2-5; 12 positions agree with TRBD2. The V gene's germline CDR1 is WSHSY and CDR2 SAAADI. The J segment lost 3 bases and the V segment lost 6 bases, leaving 5 bases of the junction unmatched. CDR3 size: 15 residues. Here the CDR3 DNA reads TGCGCCAGCAGGGCTAGCGGGGGGGCCGAAGAGACCCAGTACTTC. It encodes CASRASGGAEETQYF.

This clone came up a few times. The rearrangement joins TRBV5-4 to TRBJ1-2; 7 positions match TRBD1. The length of the CDR3 is 12 residues. Per germline, CDR1 SGHNT and CDR2 YYREEE (reference sequence). V was clipped by 4 bases and J by 7 bases; unmatched bases: 4. The CDR3 region is CASSRQGGGYTF. The CDR3, as DNA: TGTGCCAGCAGCCGACAGGGAGGTGGCTACACCTTC. Filled out from reference TRBV5-4 and TRBJ1-2, the complete variable domain reads ETGVTQSPTHLIKTRGQQVTLRCSSQSGHNTVSWYQQALGQGPQFIFQYYREEENGRGNFPPRFSGLQFPNYSSELNVNALELDDSALYLCASSRQGGGYTFGSGTRLTVV.